A selection of T cell receptor beta chains follows, all from one sample in a study of blood T cell repertoires in COVID-19. Some clones are missing from TCRdb's copy, which holds only in-frame ones; the method was immunoSEQ multiplex PCR. The sample lists 380,000 or so clones, approximately 91% occurring once. Material: PBMCs or T cells enriched from blood (not recorded which). These receptors all stem from a woman aged 40 to 50 with acute COVID-19. Both conserved end residues are part of each CDR3. A D gene is named only where the DNA matches it firmly. Only some rows state a clone size, as once, few, many or a class for expanded clones.

size,J,length,V,D,CDR3,DNA
NA,TRBJ1-2,19,TRBV4-1,TRBD1,CASSFVVWDRDTYGYGYTF,TGCGCCAGCAGCTTTGTCGTCTGGGACAGGGACACCTACGGCTATGGCTACACCTTC
once,TRBJ1-6,13,TRBV7-9,NA,CASSSQGNSPLHF,TGTGCCAGCAGCTCTCAGGGGAATTCACCCCTCCACTTT
NA,TRBJ1-2,15,TRBV19,NA,CASSISTGLVYGYTF,TGTGCCAGTAGTATATCCACCGGACTGGTCTATGGCTACACCTTC
NA,TRBJ1-1,15,TRBV5-1,NA,CASNLRMGGNTEAFF,TGCGCCAGCAATCTAAGGATGGGAGGGAACACTGAAGCTTTCTTT
NA,TRBJ1-4,13,TRBV2,NA,CASSAGSGEKLFF,TGTGCCAGCAGTGCAGGGTCCGGTGAAAAACTGTTTTTT
NA,TRBJ1-2,13,TRBV14,NA,CASSQEFSRGYTF,TGTGCCAGCAGCCAAGAGTTCTCCAGGGGCTACACCTTC
NA,TRBJ2-7,14,TRBV6-6,NA,CASSYPRSLDEQYF,TGTGCCAGCAGTTACCCACGAAGCCTCGACGAGCAGTACTTC
few,TRBJ2-7,11,TRBV7-8,TRBD1,CASSPGGEQYF,TGTGCCAGCAGCCCAGGGGGCGAGCAGTACTTC
NA,TRBJ1-1,15,TRBV15,NA,CATSRDQGLGTEAFF,TGTGCCACCAGCAGAGACCAGGGACTGGGCACTGAAGCTTTCTTT
NA,TRBJ1-2,16,TRBV5-8,TRBD1,CASSFRTGRYNYGYTF,TGTGCCAGCAGCTTTCGGACAGGGCGATATAACTATGGCTACACCTTC
NA,TRBJ1-1,14,TRBV15,NA,CATSRTVMNTEAFF,TGTGCCACCAGCCGGACAGTAATGAACACTGAAGCTTTCTTT
NA,TRBJ2-1,17,TRBV7-6,TRBD2,CASSLGSGANSYNEQFF,TGTGCCAGCAGCTTAGGGAGCGGGGCTAACTCCTACAATGAGCAGTTCTTC
once,TRBJ2-7,14,TRBV10-3,NA,CAIRRAPVGAEQYF,TGTGCCATCAGACGAGCACCCGTGGGGGCGGAGCAGTACTTC
NA,TRBJ2-2,15,TRBV10-3,NA,CAINAGQGGTGELFF,TGTGCCATCAATGCTGGGCAGGGGGGCACCGGGGAGCTGTTTTTT
NA,TRBJ1-4,15,TRBV9,NA,CASSVGIGGYEKLFF,TGTGCCAGCAGCGTAGGGATAGGCGGATATGAAAAACTGTTTTTT
few,TRBJ1-2,14,TRBV2,NA,CASRRPKTGYGYTF,TGTGCCAGCAGGCGCCCCAAAACGGGCTATGGCTACACCTTC
NA,TRBJ1-5,15,TRBV6-6,TRBD1,CASSLGTGVSQPQHF,TGTGCCAGCAGTTTGGGGACAGGGGTATCTCAGCCCCAGCATTTT
NA,TRBJ2-3,16,TRBV11-2,TRBD1,CASSSGQGPSTDTQYF,TGTGCCAGCAGCTCCGGACAGGGCCCTAGCACAGATACGCAGTATTTT
NA,TRBJ1-2,13,TRBV19,NA,CASSISSVSGYTF,TGTGCCAGTAGTATATCCTCTGTGAGTGGCTACACCTTC
NA,TRBJ1-1,12,TRBV2,NA,CASSDTGTEAFF,TGTGCCAGCAGTGATACAGGGACTGAAGCTTTCTTT
few,TRBJ1-4,15,TRBV19,TRBD1,CASRTGVGTNEKLFF,TGTGCCAGTAGGACAGGGGTTGGAACTAATGAAAAACTGTTTTTT
few,TRBJ2-1,12,TRBV15,NA,CATSRTGTEQFF,TGTGCCACCAGCAGAACCGGGACAGAGCAGTTCTTC